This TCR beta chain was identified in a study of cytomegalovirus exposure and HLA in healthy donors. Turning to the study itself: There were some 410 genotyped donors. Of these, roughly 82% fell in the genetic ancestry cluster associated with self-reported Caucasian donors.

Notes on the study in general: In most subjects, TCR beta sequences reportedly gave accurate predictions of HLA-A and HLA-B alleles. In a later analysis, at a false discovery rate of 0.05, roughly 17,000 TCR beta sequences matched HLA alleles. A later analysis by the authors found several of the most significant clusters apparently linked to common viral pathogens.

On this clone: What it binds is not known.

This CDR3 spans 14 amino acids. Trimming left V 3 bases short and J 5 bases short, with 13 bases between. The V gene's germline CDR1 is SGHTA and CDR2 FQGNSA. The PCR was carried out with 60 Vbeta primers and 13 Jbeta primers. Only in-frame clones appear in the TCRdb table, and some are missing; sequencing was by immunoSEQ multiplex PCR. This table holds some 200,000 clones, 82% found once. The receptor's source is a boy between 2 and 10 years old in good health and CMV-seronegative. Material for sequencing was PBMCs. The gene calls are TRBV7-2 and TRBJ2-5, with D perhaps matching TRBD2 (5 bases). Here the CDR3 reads CASSFGSGMETQYF. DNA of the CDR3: TGTGCCAGCAGCTTTGGTTCGGGGATGGAGACCCAGTACTTC. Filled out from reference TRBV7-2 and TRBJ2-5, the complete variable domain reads GAGVSQSPSNKVTEKGKDVELRCDPISGHTALYWYRQSLGQGLEFLIYFQGNSAPDKSGLPSDRFSAERTGGSVSTLTIQRTQQEDSAVYLCASSFGSGMETQYFGPGTRLLVL.